Listed here are 8 T cell receptor beta chains from one sample, sequenced in a study of T cell repertoires in cytomegalovirus infection. TCRdb re-derived calls from the reads in MiXCR, one entry per CDR3 protein. The repertoire consists of almost 500,000 distinct CDR3 sequences, with around 11% occurring once and the leading ten covering 10% to 13%. The source material was PBMCs. The receptors derive from a human donor in good health (CMV status not recorded). Some clones in this sample may be carry-over from other donors' samples.

This clonotype has more than one count but fewer than ten. This rearrangement joins TRBV20-1 to TRBJ2-2; tentative D call: TRBD2 (6 bases). The CDR3 consists of 15 residues. In germline, CDR1 is DFQATT, CDR2 SNEGSKA (reference sequence). V was pared by 5 bases and J by 7 bases, with 20 bases between. CDR3 protein: CSAPASPRGGGELFF. The CDR3 nucleotides read TGCAGTGCTCCTGCGTCCCCTAGGGGAGGCGGGGAGCTGTTTTTT.

A remark on this clonotype: A read error may be the cause here, since a much bigger clone is one base away. J is TRBJ2-1 and V is TRBV28; D call uncertain. The CDR3 loop spans 12 amino acids. Germline lookup yields CDR1 MDHEN and CDR2 SYDVKM. CDR3 in DNA: TGTGCCAGAAGTTCTGAGGTAAATGAGCAGTTCTTC. Translation: CARSSEVNEQFF.

Ten or more counts support this clonotype. The rearrangement joins TRBV7-9 to TRBJ1-1; no clear D gene. The CDR3 has 15 residues. The ends were cut back, 3 bases at V and 2 bases at J, with 13 bases in the middle. In germline, CDR1 is SEHNR, CDR2 FQNEAQ (reference sequence). CDR3 nucleotides: TGTGCCAGCAGCTTGCGGCAGACGACCAACACTGAAGCTTTCTTT. Its translation is CASSLRQTTNTEAFF.

This clonotype was found a few times. This chain links TRBV18 with TRBJ1-3; a possible D gene is TRBD1 (6 bases). The germline V gene has CDR1 KGHSH and CDR2 LQKENI. The CDR3 consists of 16 residues. V was shortened by 1 base and J by 0 bases, with 10 bases between the two germline ends. The CDR3 reads CASSPQGVSSGNTIYF. In DNA form, the CDR3 reads TGTGCCAGCTCACCACAGGGGGTGAGCTCTGGAAACACCATATATTTT.

This clonotype has at least ten counts. Its ends do not fully match the called genes, so a read error is possible. V gene TRBV20-1 combines with J gene TRBJ2-3; D not resolved. CDR3 length equals 15 residues. CDR1 is DFQATT and CDR2 is SNEGSKA in the germline V gene (reference sequence). Here the CDR3 DNA reads TGCAGTGCTAGAGATCTACAGTATGACACACATACGCAGTATTTT. The encoded protein is CSARDLQYDTHTQYF.

This clonotype was detected ten times or more. The chain links TRBV7-8 to TRBJ2-2, with D possibly TRBD2 on 6 matching bases. This CDR3 contains 12 residues. Trimming took 7 bases from V and 5 from J, leaving 8 bases between them. Germline V gives CDR1 SGHVS, CDR2 FQNEAQ. The CDR3 sequence: CASNAGTGELFF. CDR3 coding DNA: TGTGCCAGCAATGCGGGGACCGGGGAGCTGTTTTTT. The full variable domain, in which reference TRBV7-8 and TRBJ2-2 provide the parts outside the CDR3, is GAGVSQSPRYKVAKRGQDVALRCDPISGHVSLFWYQQALGQGPEFLTYFQNEAQLDKSGLPSDRFFAERPEGSVSTLKIQRTQQEDSAVYLCASNAGTGELFFGEGSRLTVL.

At least ten counts were recorded for this clonotype. The V gene is TRBV29-1, the J gene TRBJ1-2, with D tentatively TRBD1 (5 bases). The CDR3 spans 14 residues. The germline V gene has CDR1 SQVTM and CDR2 ANQGSEA. V was cut by 7 bases and J by 4 bases, with 19 bases left in between. This CDR3 is CSAETRDLVYGYTF. In DNA, the CDR3 is TGCAGCGCAGAAACCAGGGATCTTGTCTATGGCTACACCTTC.

At least ten counts were recorded for this clonotype. V usage is TRBV28 and J usage is TRBJ2-5; TRBD2 matches 14 bases. CDR1 is MDHEN, CDR2 SYDVKM, per germline. V shed 1 base, J shed 9 bases, and the junction held 13 bases outside the gene matches. The CDR3 has 18 amino acids. Here the CDR3 reads CASSLLELTSGRGGSQYF. DNA of the CDR3: TGTGCCAGCAGTTTATTAGAGTTGACTAGCGGGAGGGGGGGGTCCCAGTACTTC.